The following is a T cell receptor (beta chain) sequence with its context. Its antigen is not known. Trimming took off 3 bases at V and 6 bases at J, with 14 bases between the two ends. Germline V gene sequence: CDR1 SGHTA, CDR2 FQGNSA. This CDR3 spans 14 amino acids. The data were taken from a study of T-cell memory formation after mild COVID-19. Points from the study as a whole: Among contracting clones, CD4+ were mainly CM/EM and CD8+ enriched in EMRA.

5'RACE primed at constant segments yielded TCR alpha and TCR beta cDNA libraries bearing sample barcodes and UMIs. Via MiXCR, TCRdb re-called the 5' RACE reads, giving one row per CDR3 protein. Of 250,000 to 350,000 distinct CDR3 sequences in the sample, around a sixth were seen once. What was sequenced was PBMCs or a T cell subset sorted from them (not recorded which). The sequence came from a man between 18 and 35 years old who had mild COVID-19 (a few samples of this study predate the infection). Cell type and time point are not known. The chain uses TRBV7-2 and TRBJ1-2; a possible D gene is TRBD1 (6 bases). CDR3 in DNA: TGTGCCAGCAGCTTGAACCAGGGGCGGAATGGCTACACCTTC. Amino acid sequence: CASSLNQGRNGYTF.